The present entry profiles one T cell receptor (beta chain) with its context. From germline, CDR1 is KGHDR and CDR2 SFDVKD. The CDR3 covers 16 residues. Trimming removed 3 bases from V and 0 bases from J; junction bases left unmatched: 4. These data belong to a study of blood T cell repertoires in COVID-19. Study information: T cells, B-cell-depleted T cells, or PBMCs provided the cDNA or gDNA that served as material.

Under the authors' procedure: Counts of nucleated cells, estimated from reference gene primer amplification, were obtained. Produced via immunoSEQ multiplex PCR; TCRdb's table is partial and in-frame only. V, J and clone size are those of that table, while D and trimming were read from the DNA. The repertoire consists of 250,000 to 350,000 clones, with around 90% occurring once and the leading ten covering roughly 2.4%. The rearrangement joins TRBV24-1 to TRBJ2-1, with TRBD1 matching over 7 bases. This receptor was identified in a woman aged 50 to 60 who had recovered from COVID-19. The sequencing input was peripheral blood. Written as DNA, the CDR3 is TGTGCCACCAGTGATGCACAGGGGAGCTCCTACAATGAGCAGTTCTTC. This sequence encodes CATSDAQGSSYNEQFF.